These 9 T cell receptor beta chains originate from one sample sequenced in a study of cytomegalovirus exposure and HLA in healthy donors. PCR primers comprised 60 Vbeta and 13 Jbeta primers. Using immunoSEQ multiplex PCR, the repertoire was profiled, and TCRdb retains in-frame clones only, with some absent. Of 130,000 or so clones in the sample, more than 8% were seen once. Source material: PBMCs. The receptors originated from a man in his forties or fifties in good health and CMV-seronegative.

The CDR3 region has the DNA TGTGCCAGCAGTTCCGGGTTCCGCTACGAGCAGTACTTC. Protein product: CASSSGFRYEQYF. The chain employs TRBV27 and TRBJ2-7; D uncertain. Germline CDR1 MNHEY, CDR2 SMNVEV (reference sequence). Trimming removed 4 bases at V and 3 bases at J, with 10 bases between. The length of the CDR3 is 13 residues.

There are a few counts of this clone. The V and J genes are TRBV6-1 and TRBJ2-1; D unresolved. CDR3 length: 11 amino acids. The germline V gene encodes CDR1 MNHNS and CDR2 SASEGT. With 3 bases removed from V and 9 bases from J, the gap between germline ends came to 6 bases. The CDR3 here is CASSDGAEQFF. The CDR3 region has the DNA TGTGCCAGCAGTGACGGAGCTGAGCAGTTCTTC.

The chain combines TRBV4-1 with TRBJ1-1; D not resolved. Trimming stripped 3 bases from V and 8 bases from J, with 10 bases between. From germline, CDR1 is MGHRA and CDR2 YSYEKL. This CDR3 spans 12 amino acids. This CDR3 is CASSQDEREAFF. CDR3 DNA: TGCGCCAGCAGCCAGGATGAGAGGGAAGCTTTCTTT.

The chain carries TRBV30 and TRBJ1-1; 7 bases are a match to TRBD1. With 3 bases clipped from V and 2 bases from J, the junction kept 3 bases outside the gene matches. The CDR3 consists of 13 residues. In germline, CDR1 is GTSNPN, CDR2 SVGIG (reference sequence). CDR3 sequence (DNA): TGTGCCTGGAGCCGGGACAGAAACACTGAAGCTTTCTTT. Translating gives CAWSRDRNTEAFF. The full variable domain, rest sourced from reference TRBV30 and TRBJ1-1, is SQTIHQWPATLVQPVGSPLSLECTVEGTSNPNLYWYRQAAGRGLQLLFYSVGIGQISSEVPQNLSASRPQDRQFILSSKKLLLSDSGFYLCAWSRDRNTEAFFGQGTRLTVV.

V usage is TRBV9 and J usage is TRBJ2-1; 7 positions match TRBD2. Germline CDR1 is SGDLS and CDR2 is YYNGEE. The CDR3 is made up of 15 amino acids. The ends lost 4 bases at V and 5 bases at J; junction bases unmatched: 9. The CDR3 DNA is TGTGCCAGCAGCCTTTTGGGGGGGGGAAACAATGAGCAGTTCTTC. Translating gives CASSLLGGGNNEQFF.

This clone was counted a few times. The V call is TRBV27, the J call TRBJ1-6; D is undetermined. CDR1 is MNHEY, CDR2 SMNVEV, per germline (reference sequence). Trimming removed 8 bases from V and 6 bases from J, with 5 bases in between. The CDR3 is 11 residues long. CDR3 protein: CASGLNSPLHF. The CDR3 DNA reads TGTGCCAGCGGGCTTAATTCACCCCTCCACTTT.

Only a few counts were recorded for this clone. The chain uses TRBV9 and TRBJ2-7, with TRBD1 matching over 7 bases. With V trimmed by 3 bases and J by 4 bases, 13 bases remained unmatched. Germline V gene sequence: CDR1 SGDLS, CDR2 YYNGEE. The CDR3 loop spans 16 amino acids. CDR3 DNA: TGTGCCAGCAGCGGAGGGGCCGGGACAGACTCTTACGAGCAGTACTTC. Translated, it gives CASSGGAGTDSYEQYF.

The V call is TRBV5-1, the J call TRBJ1-5; D call uncertain. V lost 6 bases and J lost 4, with 14 bases in between. The CDR3 sequence is 14 residues long. The germline gives CDR1 SGHRS, CDR2 YFSETQ. The CDR3 reads CASMPFPGNQPQHF. The CDR3 coding sequence is TGCGCCAGCATGCCATTCCCGGGAAATCAGCCCCAGCATTTT.

Points on this clone: Its ends do not fully match the called genes, so a read error is possible. Different DNA sequences within this sample yield the same CDR3. V is TRBV13 and J is TRBJ1-2; the match to TRBD1 covers 8 bases. The CDR3 spans 12 residues. CDR1 PRHDT and CDR2 FYEKMQ come from the germline V gene (reference sequence). The CDR3 bases are TGTGCAAGCAGCTCGACAGGGGCTGGCTACACCTTC. It yields the protein CASSSTGAGYTF.